Listed here are 4 T cell receptor beta chains from one sample, sequenced in a study of shared clonotypes between healthy human individuals. Using immunoSEQ multiplex PCR, the repertoire was profiled, and TCRdb retains in-frame clones only, with some absent. The top ten clones hold 0.06% of a sample with some 500,000 clones, 95% to 97% of them seen once. The sample comprised naive CD4+ T cells sorted from blood. Subset defined: CD45RA+ positively selected. The receptors were gathered from a woman aged 25 to 39 in good health.

CDR3 nucleotide sequence: TGTGCCAGCAGCCGCATAACTAGCGGGCATTACAATGAGCAGTTCTTC. Amino acid sequence: CASSRITSGHYNEQFF. The V call is TRBV7-9, the J call TRBJ2-1; 9 bases are shared with TRBD2. CDR1 SEHNR and CDR2 FQNEAQ come from the germline V gene (reference sequence). Trimming at V came to 5 bases and at J to 4 bases, leaving 9 bases not matched to a gene. CDR3 length: 16 amino acids. Drawing the rest from reference TRBV7-9 and TRBJ2-1, the complete variable domain is DTGVSQNPRHKITKRGQNVTFRCDPISEHNRLYWYRQTLGQGPEFLTYFQNEAQLEKSRLLSDRFSAERPKGSFSTLEIQRTEQGDSAMYLCASSRITSGHYNEQFFGPGTRLTVL.

This clone was counted once. The rearrangement uses TRBV5-1 and TRBJ1-1; D not resolved. The V gene's germline CDR1 is SGHRS and CDR2 YFSETQ. V shed 0 bases and J shed 3 bases, with 9 bases lying between them. This CDR3 is 14 amino acids long. The CDR3 bases are TGCGCCAGCAGCTTGGCAGGCATGGACACTGAAGCTTTCTTT. Translating it yields CASSLAGMDTEAFF.

This chain joins TRBV25-1 and TRBJ2-2; TRBD1 agrees at 7 bases. The CDR3 runs to 15 residues. Trimming took 4 bases from V and 2 from J; bases not matched to a gene: 4. Looked up from germline, CDR1 is MGHDK and CDR2 is SYGVNS. The CDR3 reads CASSGDRANTGELFF. In nucleotides, the CDR3 is TGTGCCAGCAGTGGAGACAGGGCAAACACCGGGGAGCTGTTTTTT. Variable domain in full (rest from reference TRBV25-1 and TRBJ2-2): EADIYQTPRYLVIGTGKKITLECSQTMGHDKMYWYQQDPGMELHLIHYSYGVNSTEKGDLSSESTVSRIRTEHFPLTLESARPSHTSQYLCASSGDRANTGELFFGEGSRLTVL.

This chain joins TRBV10-3 and TRBJ2-1; 9 bases line up with TRBD1. Losses at the gene ends were 7 bases for V and 8 bases for J; bases not matched to a gene: 12. CDR1 and CDR2 from the germline V gene are ENHRY and SYGVKD. The CDR3 spans 15 residues. CDR3 sequence: CAITPGQGRVDEQFF. The CDR3 region has the DNA TGTGCCATCACTCCGGGACAGGGAAGGGTCGATGAGCAGTTCTTC.